This TCR beta chain emerged from a study of T cell repertoires in aging, cancer and after chemotherapy. In the study overall: Six age groups, ranging from 30 or younger to 70 or older, included the donors.

TCR beta rearrangements were amplified from peripheral blood genomic DNA. Sample share makes this clonotype medium-sized. TRB rearrangements spanning V, D and J were amplified using mixed TRB-A/B primers. A single record per CDR3 protein comes from TCRdb applying MiXCR to the multiplex PCR reads. This table has some 9,000 distinct CDR3 sequences, approximately 25% appearing once. Sequenced: blood. This receptor was obtained from a human donor with a blood cancer.

CDR3 sequence reads: CASSSSGKGANVLTF. The CDR3 DNA follows: TGTGCCAGCAGCTCCTCCGGGAAGGGGGCCAACGTCCTGACTTTC. The genes are TRBV5-6 and TRBJ2-6; maybe TRBD2 (5 bases). The CDR3 contains 15 residues. Trimming removed 3 bases at V and 4 bases at J, with 11 bases between. Germline lookup yields CDR1 SGHDT and CDR2 YYEEEE.